The 3 T cell receptor beta chains in this list originate from one sample, sequenced in a study of shared clonotypes between healthy human individuals. The repertoire was sequenced with immunoSEQ multiplex PCR; TCRdb's copy has only in-frame clones and lacks some. The sample lists over a million clones, over 95% seen once, with approximately 1.1% in the top ten. Sequenced sample: naive CD4+ T cells sorted from blood. This sample's subset: CD45RA+ positively selected. The receptors were gathered from a man aged 25-45 years in good health.

This clone was detected only once. This chain joins TRBV7-9 and TRBJ2-5, with a tentative D call TRBD1 (6 bases). Trimming shortened V by 5 bases and J by 5 bases, and 12 bases separated the two germline ends. Germline V gene data show CDR1 as SEHNR and CDR2 as FQNEAQ (reference sequence). The CDR3 loop spans 13 amino acids. The CDR3 DNA is TGTGCCAGCAGCCCGGACAGCGCGGAGACCCAGTACTTC. Encoded protein: CASSPDSAETQYF.

The chain has TRBV11-2 and TRBJ2-3, with no clear D. Germline CDR1 SGHAT, CDR2 FQNNGV. The CDR3 is 16 residues long. Deletions cut 5 bases from V and 3 bases from J, with 18 bases between. CDR3 amino acids: CASSRVGSKITDTQYF. CDR3 DNA: TGTGCCAGCAGCCGGGTGGGTTCCAAGATAACAGATACGCAGTATTTT.

The chain carries TRBV30 and TRBJ1-5, with TRBD1 identical over 9 bases. CDR1 and CDR2 from the germline V gene are GTSNPN and SVGIG (reference sequence). The V segment lost 5 bases and the J segment 7 bases; nucleotides outside the gene matches: 18. The length of the CDR3 is 17 residues. The CDR3 DNA is TGTGCCTGGCTTCCTTCCGGGACAGGGCTGACAATCCAGCCCCAGCATTTT. Translation: CAWLPSGTGLTIQPQHF.